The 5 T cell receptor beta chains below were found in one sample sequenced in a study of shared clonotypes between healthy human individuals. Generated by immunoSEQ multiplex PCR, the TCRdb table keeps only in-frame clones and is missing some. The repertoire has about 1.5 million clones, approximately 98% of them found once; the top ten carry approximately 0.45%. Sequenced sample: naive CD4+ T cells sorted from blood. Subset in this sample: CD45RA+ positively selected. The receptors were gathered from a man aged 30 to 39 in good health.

The CDR3 reads CASSLGMGNEQFF. The DNA of the CDR3 is TGTGCCAGCAGCTTAGGTATGGGCAATGAGCAGTTCTTC. The V and J genes are TRBV7-2 and TRBJ2-1; D ambiguous. CDR3 length: 13 amino acids. Germline CDR1 and CDR2: SGHTA and FQGNSA. V shed 1 base and J shed 6 bases, with 7 bases lying between them.

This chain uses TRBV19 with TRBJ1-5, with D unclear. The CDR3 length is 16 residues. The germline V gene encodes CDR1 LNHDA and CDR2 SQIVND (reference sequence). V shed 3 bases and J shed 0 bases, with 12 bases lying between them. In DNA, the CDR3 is TGTGCCAGTAGTATTTCGGCGATTCATAGCAATCAGCCCCAGCATTTT. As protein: CASSISAIHSNQPQHF.

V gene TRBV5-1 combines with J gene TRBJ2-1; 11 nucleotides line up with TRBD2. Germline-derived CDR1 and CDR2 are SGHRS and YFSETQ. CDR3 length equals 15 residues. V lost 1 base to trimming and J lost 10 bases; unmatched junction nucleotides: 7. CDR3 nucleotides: TGCGCCAGCAGCTTGCCCGGGACTAGCGGCAACGAGCAGTTCTTC. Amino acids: CASSLPGTSGNEQFF. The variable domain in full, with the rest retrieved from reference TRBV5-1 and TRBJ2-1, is KAGVTQTPRYLIKTRGQQVTLSCSPISGHRSVSWYQQTPGQGLQFLFEYFSETQRNKGNFPGRFSGRQFSNSRSEMNVSTLELGDSALYLCASSLPGTSGNEQFFGPGTRLTVL.

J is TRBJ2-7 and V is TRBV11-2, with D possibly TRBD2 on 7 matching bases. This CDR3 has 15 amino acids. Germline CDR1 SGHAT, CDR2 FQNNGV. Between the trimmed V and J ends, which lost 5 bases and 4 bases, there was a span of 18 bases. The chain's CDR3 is CASSKYGGLIYEQYF. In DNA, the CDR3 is TGTGCCAGCAGCAAGTACGGGGGGCTAATATACGAGCAGTACTTC.

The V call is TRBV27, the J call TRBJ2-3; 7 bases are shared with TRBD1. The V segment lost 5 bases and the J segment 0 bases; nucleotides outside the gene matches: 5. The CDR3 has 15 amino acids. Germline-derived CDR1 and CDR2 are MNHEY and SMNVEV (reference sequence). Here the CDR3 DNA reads TGTGCCAGCAGTCTAGGGACAGTTAGCACAGATACGCAGTATTTT. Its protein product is CASSLGTVSTDTQYF.